These 2 T cell receptor beta chains came from one sample sequenced in a study of blood T cell repertoires in COVID-19. TCRdb keeps only in-frame clones here, not all; method: immunoSEQ multiplex PCR. The data hold some 42,000 clones, with 85% observed a single time. Sequencing was carried out using peripheral blood. The receptors were gathered from a man between 45 and 60 years old with active COVID-19.

The rearrangement links TRBV9 to TRBJ1-5; D remains ambiguous. Germline V CDR1 and CDR2: SGDLS, YYNGEE. CDR3 length equals 15 residues. V dropped 4 bases and J dropped 2 bases, with 13 bases sitting between them. CDR3 nucleotides: TGTGCCAGCAGCCTTAGTGGTCAGGGCAATCAGCCCCAGCATTTT. It is translated as CASSLSGQGNQPQHF.

V gene TRBV11-3 combines with J gene TRBJ1-1, with D hard to call. The CDR3 spans 14 residues. Germline-derived CDR1 and CDR2 are SGHNT and YENEEA. V lost 2 bases and J lost 1, with 8 bases in between. CDR3 coding DNA: TGTGCCAGCAGCTTATACAGTCGGAACACTGAAGCTTTCTTT. Amino acids: CASSLYSRNTEAFF.